These T cell receptor beta chains were read from a single sample in a study of blood T cells in healthy people across ages. TCRdb re-called the 5' RACE reads with MiXCR, one entry per CDR3 protein. The table records 750,000 to 850,000 distinct CDR3 sequences, 20% to 25% of them present only once. The sample was also linked to a second study, of T cells of mothers and their children.

The sample consisted of blood. Receptors originate from a boy younger than 18 in good health. Each CDR3 is given with its conserved first and last residue. The D gene is left open where the match is weak. A clone size is listed for some rows: how often the clone was seen (once, few, many), or a class if it is expanded.

size: .; D: .; V: TRBV18; J: TRBJ2-1; CDR3: CASSPLIKDNEQFF; DNA: TGTGCCAGCTCACCTTTAATTAAGGACAATGAGCAGTTCTTC
size: .; D: TRBD1; V: TRBV7-8; J: TRBJ2-7; CDR3: CASSLDLTGAYEQYF; DNA: TGTGCCAGCAGCTTAGATCTGACAGGGGCCTACGAGCAGTACTTC
size: .; D: .; V: TRBV5-1; J: TRBJ2-5; CDR3: CASSSPEWGGRGETQYF; DNA: TGCGCCAGCAGCTCCCCCGAGTGGGGGGGCAGGGGGGAGACCCAGTACTTC
size: .; D: .; V: TRBV29-1; J: TRBJ2-7; CDR3: CSVTVSGYEQYF; DNA: TGCAGCGTTACAGTTTCGGGCTACGAGCAGTACTTC
size: few; D: .; V: TRBV2; J: TRBJ2-7; CDR3: CASNALSYEQYF; DNA: TGTGCCAGCAACGCCCTATCCTACGAGCAGTACTTC
size: .; D: TRBD1; V: TRBV28; J: TRBJ2-1; CDR3: CASSFTTGTGNNEQFF; DNA: TGTGCCAGCAGTTTCACCACCGGGACAGGGAACAATGAGCAGTTCTTC
size: few; D: .; V: TRBV7-2; J: TRBJ2-7; CDR3: CASSSTAGVYEQYF; DNA: TGTGCCAGCAGCTCCACAGCAGGGGTCTACGAGCAGTACTTC
size: .; D: TRBD2; V: TRBV29-1; J: TRBJ2-7; CDR3: CSVKRGYEQYF; DNA: TGCAGCGTCAAGCGGGGGTACGAGCAGTACTTC
size: .; D: .; V: TRBV12-3/TRBV12-4; J: TRBJ1-2; CDR3: CASRNSSGYGYTF; DNA: TGTGCCAGCAGAAATTCTTCCGGATATGGCTACACCTTC
size: many; D: .; V: TRBV7-2; J: TRBJ1-5; CDR3: CASSIRGDQPQHF; DNA: TGTGCCAGCAGCATCAGGGGCGATCAGCCCCAGCATTTT
size: few; D: .; V: TRBV20-1; J: TRBJ2-3; CDR3: CSASFWVISTDTQYF; DNA: TGCAGTGCTAGTTTTTGGGTGATCAGCACAGATACGCAGTATTTT